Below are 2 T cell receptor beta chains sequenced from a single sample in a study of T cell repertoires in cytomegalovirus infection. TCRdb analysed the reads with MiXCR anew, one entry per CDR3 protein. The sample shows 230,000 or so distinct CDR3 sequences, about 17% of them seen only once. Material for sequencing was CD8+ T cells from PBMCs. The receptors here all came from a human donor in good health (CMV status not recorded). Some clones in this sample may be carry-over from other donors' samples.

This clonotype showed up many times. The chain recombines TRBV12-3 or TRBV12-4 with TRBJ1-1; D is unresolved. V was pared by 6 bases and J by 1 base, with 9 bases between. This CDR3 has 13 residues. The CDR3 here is CASSLGGNTEAFF. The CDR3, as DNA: TGTGCCAGCAGCTTGGGTGGGAACACTGAAGCTTTCTTT.

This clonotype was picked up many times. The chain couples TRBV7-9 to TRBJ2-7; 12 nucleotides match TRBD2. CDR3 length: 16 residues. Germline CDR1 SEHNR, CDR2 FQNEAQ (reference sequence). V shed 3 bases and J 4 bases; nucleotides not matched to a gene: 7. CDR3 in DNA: TGTGCCAGCAGCTTTTCCGGGACTAGCGGGCGTTACGAGCAGTACTTC. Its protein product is CASSFSGTSGRYEQYF.